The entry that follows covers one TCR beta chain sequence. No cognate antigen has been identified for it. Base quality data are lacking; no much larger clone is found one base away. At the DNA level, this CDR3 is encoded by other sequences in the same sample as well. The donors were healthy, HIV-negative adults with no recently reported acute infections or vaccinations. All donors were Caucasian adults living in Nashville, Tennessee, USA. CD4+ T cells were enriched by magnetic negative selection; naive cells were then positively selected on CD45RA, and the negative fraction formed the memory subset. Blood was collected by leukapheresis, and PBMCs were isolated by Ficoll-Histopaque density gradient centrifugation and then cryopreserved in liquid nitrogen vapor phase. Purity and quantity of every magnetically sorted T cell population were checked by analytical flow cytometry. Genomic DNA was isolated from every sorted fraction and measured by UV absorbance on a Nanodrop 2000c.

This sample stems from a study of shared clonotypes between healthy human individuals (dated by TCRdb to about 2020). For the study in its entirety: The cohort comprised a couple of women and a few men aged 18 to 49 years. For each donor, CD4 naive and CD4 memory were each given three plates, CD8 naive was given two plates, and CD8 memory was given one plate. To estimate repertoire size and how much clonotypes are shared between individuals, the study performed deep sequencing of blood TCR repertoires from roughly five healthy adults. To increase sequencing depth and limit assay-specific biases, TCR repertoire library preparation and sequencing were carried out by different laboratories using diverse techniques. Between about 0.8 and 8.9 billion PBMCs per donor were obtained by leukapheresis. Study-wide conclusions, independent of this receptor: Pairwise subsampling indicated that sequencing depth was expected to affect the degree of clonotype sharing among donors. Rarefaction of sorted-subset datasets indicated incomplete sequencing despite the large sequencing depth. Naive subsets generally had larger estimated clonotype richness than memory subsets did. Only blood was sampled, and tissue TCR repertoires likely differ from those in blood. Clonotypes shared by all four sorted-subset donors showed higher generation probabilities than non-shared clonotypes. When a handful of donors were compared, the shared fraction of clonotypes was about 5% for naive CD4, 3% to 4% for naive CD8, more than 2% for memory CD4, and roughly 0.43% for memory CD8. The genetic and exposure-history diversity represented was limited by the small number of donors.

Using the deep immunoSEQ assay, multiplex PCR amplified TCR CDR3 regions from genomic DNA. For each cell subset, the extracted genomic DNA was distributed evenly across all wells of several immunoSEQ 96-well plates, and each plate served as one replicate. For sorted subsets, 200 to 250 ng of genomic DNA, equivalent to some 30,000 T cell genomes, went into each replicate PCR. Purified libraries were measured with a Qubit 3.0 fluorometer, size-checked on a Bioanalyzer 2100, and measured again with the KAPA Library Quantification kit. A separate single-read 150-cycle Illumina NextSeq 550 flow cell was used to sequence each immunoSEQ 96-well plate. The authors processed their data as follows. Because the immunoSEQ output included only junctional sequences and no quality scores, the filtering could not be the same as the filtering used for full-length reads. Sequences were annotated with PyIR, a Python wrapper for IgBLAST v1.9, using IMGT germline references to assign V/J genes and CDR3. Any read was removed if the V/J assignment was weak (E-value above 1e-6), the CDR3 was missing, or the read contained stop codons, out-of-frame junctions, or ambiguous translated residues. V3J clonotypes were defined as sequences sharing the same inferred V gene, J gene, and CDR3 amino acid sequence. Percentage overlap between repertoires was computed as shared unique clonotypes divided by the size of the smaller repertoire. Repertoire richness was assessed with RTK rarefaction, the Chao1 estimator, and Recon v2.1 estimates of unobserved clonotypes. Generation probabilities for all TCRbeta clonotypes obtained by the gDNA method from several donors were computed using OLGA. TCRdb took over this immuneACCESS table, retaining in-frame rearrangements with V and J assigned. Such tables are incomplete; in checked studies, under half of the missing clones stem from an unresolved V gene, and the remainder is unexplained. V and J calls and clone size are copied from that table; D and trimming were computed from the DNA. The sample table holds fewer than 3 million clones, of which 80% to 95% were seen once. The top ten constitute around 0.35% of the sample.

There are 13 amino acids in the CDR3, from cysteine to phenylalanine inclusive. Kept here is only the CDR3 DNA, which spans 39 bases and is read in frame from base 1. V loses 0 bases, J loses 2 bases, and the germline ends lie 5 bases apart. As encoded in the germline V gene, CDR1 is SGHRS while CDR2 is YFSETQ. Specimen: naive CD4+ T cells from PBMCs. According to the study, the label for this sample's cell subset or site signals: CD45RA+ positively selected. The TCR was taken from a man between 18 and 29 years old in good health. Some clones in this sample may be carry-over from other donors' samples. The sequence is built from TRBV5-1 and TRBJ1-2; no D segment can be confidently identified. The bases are TGCGCCAGCAGCTTGGGTCGCAACTATGGCTACACCTTC. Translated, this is CASSLGRNYGYTF.